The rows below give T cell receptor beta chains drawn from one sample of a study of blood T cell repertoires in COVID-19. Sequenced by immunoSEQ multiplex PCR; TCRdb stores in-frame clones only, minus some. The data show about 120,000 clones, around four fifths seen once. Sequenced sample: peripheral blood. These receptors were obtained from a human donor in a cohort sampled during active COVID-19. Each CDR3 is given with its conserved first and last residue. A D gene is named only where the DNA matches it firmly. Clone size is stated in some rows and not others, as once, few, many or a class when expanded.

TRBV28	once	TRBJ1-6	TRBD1	TGTGCCAGCAGTCCGGACAGGGGGAGTTCACCCCTCCACTTT	CASSPDRGSSPLHF
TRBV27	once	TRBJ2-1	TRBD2	TGTGCCAGCAGTTCCCCCACACGGGGGGGTGCCTACAATGAGCAGTTCTTC	CASSSPTRGGAYNEQFF
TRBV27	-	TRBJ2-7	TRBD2	TGTGCCAGCAGTTTCGCCACTAGCGGCCACGAGCAGTACTTC	CASSFATSGHEQYF
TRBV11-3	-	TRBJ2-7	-	TGTGCCAGCAGCTTAACTGGGACTGGCTCCTACGAGCAGTACTTC	CASSLTGTGSYEQYF
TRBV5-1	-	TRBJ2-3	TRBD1	TGCGCCAGCAGCCAGGGACAGGGAGGGGTGACAGATACGCAGTATTTT	CASSQGQGGVTDTQYF
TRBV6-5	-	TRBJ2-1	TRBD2	TGTGCCAGCAGACCGGGACTAGCGGGGGGTCATGAGCAGTTCTTC	CASRPGLAGGHEQFF
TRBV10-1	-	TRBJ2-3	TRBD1	TGCGCCAGCTCCAGGACAGGGGCGGCAGATACGCAGTATTTT	CASSRTGAADTQYF
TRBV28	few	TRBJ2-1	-	TGTGCCAGCAGTTTAGGTGGCCGCAGGGGCGCCAATGAGCAGTTCTTC	CASSLGGRRGANEQFF
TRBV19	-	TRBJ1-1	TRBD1	TGTGCCAGTAGTATTGGCGGCAGGGGGGCCCAAGCTTTCTTT	CASSIGGRGAQAFF
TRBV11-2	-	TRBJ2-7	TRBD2	TGTGCCAGCAGCTACCCCGGGGGGGCTACCTACGAGCAGTACTTC	CASSYPGGATYEQYF
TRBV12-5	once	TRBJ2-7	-	TGTGCTAGTGGTTTGCCGGACAGATTTTACGAGCAGTACTTC	CASGLPDRFYEQYF
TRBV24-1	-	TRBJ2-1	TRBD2	TGTGCCACCAGTGATTCAGCGGGAGATCTCTACAATGAGCAGTTCTTC	CATSDSAGDLYNEQFF
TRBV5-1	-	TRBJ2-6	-	TGCGCCAGCAGCTTGGAACTCTCTGGGGCCAACGTCCTGACTTTC	CASSLELSGANVLTF
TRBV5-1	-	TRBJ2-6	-	TGCGCCAGCAGCTTGACGGGGGAAGGGGCCAACGTCCTGACTTTC	CASSLTGEGANVLTF
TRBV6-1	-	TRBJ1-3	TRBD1	TGTGCCAGCAGTGAAAAGCCAGGGACAGCCTCTGGAAACACCATATATTTT	CASSEKPGTASGNTIYF
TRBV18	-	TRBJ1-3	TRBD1	TGTGCCAGCTCACCTCTCAGATCGACAGGGGCGTCGGGAAACACCATATATTTT	CASSPLRSTGASGNTIYF